These T cell receptor beta chains were read from a single sample in a study of cytomegalovirus exposure and HLA in healthy donors. The protocol was immunoSEQ multiplex PCR, while the TCRdb copy is restricted to in-frame clones and leaves out a portion. The data show some 150,000 clones, with roughly 68% seen just once and 4% to 5.5% held by the top ten. The material sequenced was PBMCs. The receptors here all came from a man between 60 and 75 years old in good health and CMV-seronegative. CDR3s leave out the opening cysteine and the closing phenylalanine or tryptophan. The order of the fields is V gene, CDR3 length, CDR3 protein.

v_gene: TRBV7-3
len: 13
CDR3aa: ASSLKAGPAGELF

v_gene: TRBV19
len: 13
CDR3aa: ASSISGISYNEQF

v_gene: TRBV28
len: 12
CDR3aa: ASSLAGAIYEQY

v_gene: TRBV4-2
len: 14
CDR3aa: ASSPSQGASNTEAF

v_gene: TRBV10-2
len: 12
CDR3aa: ASRGTGSGDTQY

v_gene: TRBV19
len: 9
CDR3aa: ASSIQGRQF

v_gene: TRBV9
len: 15
CDR3aa: ASSVGLVGARTDTQY

v_gene: TRBV7-8
len: 11
CDR3aa: ASSLGSVYEQY

v_gene: TRBV19
len: 12
CDR3aa: ASSIGAGGFEAF

v_gene: TRBV4-2
len: 12
CDR3aa: ASSLAGGNTEAF

v_gene: TRBV14
len: 11
CDR3aa: ASSQNRGETQY

v_gene: TRBV9
len: 12
CDR3aa: ASSRGTDGYGYT

v_gene: TRBV7-9
len: 11
CDR3aa: ASSDRVGAEAF

v_gene: TRBV30
len: 13
CDR3aa: AWSPPGGENREAF

v_gene: TRBV27
len: 14
CDR3aa: ASSPTGTANTGELF

v_gene: TRBV18
len: 14
CDR3aa: ASSSIQGLTNTEAF